The source of this TCR beta chain is a study of T cell responses to AZD1222 COVID-19 vaccine. This CDR3 is built from 13 residues. The V end was cut by 5 bases, the J end by 5 bases, with 10 bases between. Some clones are missing from TCRdb's copy, which holds only in-frame ones; the method was immunoSEQ multiplex PCR. This sample carries some 81,000 clones, about 86% of them seen once, and the ten largest clones take 5.6%. The receptor was derived from an adult who received the AZD1222 COVID-19 vaccine. This rearrangement joins TRBV12-3 or TRBV12-4 to TRBJ2-1; D is possibly TRBD1 (6 bases). Sample: peripheral blood, taken 28 days after the second AZD1222 dose. The CDR3 loop reads CASSRDTNNEQFF. In nucleotides, the CDR3 is TGTGCCAGCAGTAGGGACACCAACAATGAGCAGTTCTTC.